This is a list of T cell receptor beta chains from one sample in a study of technical replicates of blood from several donors. The table came from immunoSEQ multiplex PCR; TCRdb's copy has only in-frame clones and leaves some out. The data hold 40,000 to 60,000 clones, with more than 70% observed a single time. Sample: PBMCs. The receptor source for this set is a human donor in good health. Some clones in this sample may be carry-over from other donors' samples. Both conserved end residues are part of each CDR3. A D gene is named only where the DNA matches it firmly. Not all rows give a size; the values are once, few, many and, for expanded clones, a class.

cdr3_nt: TGTGCCAGCAGTTATATGAACACCGGGGAGCTGTTTTTT
cdr3_aa: CASSYMNTGELFF
v_call: TRBV6-5
j_call: TRBJ2-2
clone_size: .
d_call: .

cdr3_nt: TGCGCCAGCAGCTTTCAGGTCGTGGCAGGGATGGAGACCCAGTACTTC
cdr3_aa: CASSFQVVAGMETQYF
v_call: TRBV5-1
j_call: TRBJ2-5
clone_size: once
d_call: .

cdr3_nt: TGTGCCAGCAGTGCCCCGGGAGCCAAAAACATTCAGTACTTC
cdr3_aa: CASSAPGAKNIQYF
v_call: TRBV25-1
j_call: TRBJ2-4
clone_size: once
d_call: .

cdr3_nt: TGCGCCAGCAGCCCCGCGAGGGGGCGGGCGGTAAATGAAAAACTGTTTTTT
cdr3_aa: CASSPARGRAVNEKLFF
v_call: TRBV4-3
j_call: TRBJ1-4
clone_size: .
d_call: TRBD1

cdr3_nt: TGTGCCAGCAGCCAAGATTTCGCAACAAATGAGCAGTTCTTC
cdr3_aa: CASSQDFATNEQFF
v_call: TRBV4-2
j_call: TRBJ2-1
clone_size: once
d_call: .

cdr3_nt: TGTGCCAGCAGCTTAGGGAGGACAGGGGGAAGGTCCTACGAGCAGTACTTC
cdr3_aa: CASSLGRTGGRSYEQYF
v_call: TRBV7-6
j_call: TRBJ2-7
clone_size: once
d_call: TRBD1

cdr3_nt: TGTGCCAGCAGTTACTCGGCGGGTCGGGAGCAGTACTTC
cdr3_aa: CASSYSAGREQYF
v_call: TRBV6-5
j_call: TRBJ2-7
clone_size: .
d_call: .

cdr3_nt: TGTGCCAGCAGGGGACAGTTAAGCTCCTACGAGCAGTACTTC
cdr3_aa: CASRGQLSSYEQYF
v_call: TRBV6-6
j_call: TRBJ2-7
clone_size: .
d_call: TRBD1

cdr3_nt: TGTGCCTGGAGTTCGACAGAACAAGGCTACACCTTC
cdr3_aa: CAWSSTEQGYTF
v_call: TRBV30
j_call: TRBJ1-2
clone_size: few
d_call: .

cdr3_nt: TGTGCCAGCAGTGAAGCGCTTGGGCTAGCCAAAAACATTCAGTACTTC
cdr3_aa: CASSEALGLAKNIQYF
v_call: TRBV2
j_call: TRBJ2-4
clone_size: .
d_call: .

cdr3_nt: TGTGCCAGCAGTTCCGGGACAGGTGAGCAGTTCTTC
cdr3_aa: CASSSGTGEQFF
v_call: TRBV11-3
j_call: TRBJ2-1
clone_size: .
d_call: TRBD1

cdr3_nt: TGTGCCAGCAGTGGCTTGGGCGGGGACTATGGCTACACCTTC
cdr3_aa: CASSGLGGDYGYTF
v_call: TRBV6-5
j_call: TRBJ1-2
clone_size: .
d_call: .

cdr3_nt: TGTGCCAGCAGCACCGGGACCTACGAGCAGTACTTC
cdr3_aa: CASSTGTYEQYF
v_call: TRBV5-4
j_call: TRBJ2-7
clone_size: .
d_call: .

cdr3_nt: TGTGCCAGCAGCCCTGTTAGCGGGGGGGTTAACACCGGGGAGCTGTTTTTT
cdr3_aa: CASSPVSGGVNTGELFF
v_call: TRBV4-2
j_call: TRBJ2-2
clone_size: once
d_call: TRBD2

cdr3_nt: TGTGCCTGGTCCCCGGGGGAGACCCAGTACTTC
cdr3_aa: CAWSPGETQYF
v_call: TRBV30
j_call: TRBJ2-5
clone_size: .
d_call: .

cdr3_nt: TGCGCCAGCTCCCCCCAAGCAGGACTCAACACTGAAGCTTTCTTT
cdr3_aa: CASSPQAGLNTEAFF
v_call: TRBV4-1
j_call: TRBJ1-1
clone_size: .
d_call: .

cdr3_nt: TGTGCCAGCAGCTTGGCCGGTCAGGGATTGAATGCTTTCTTT
cdr3_aa: CASSLAGQGLNAFF
v_call: TRBV5-4
j_call: TRBJ1-1
clone_size: .
d_call: .

cdr3_nt: TGTGCCAGCAGTGTAGAGAGAGGTTACGAGCAGTACTTC
cdr3_aa: CASSVERGYEQYF
v_call: TRBV2
j_call: TRBJ2-7
clone_size: .
d_call: .

cdr3_nt: TGCGCCAGCAGTGAGTCGACGGGAAATGAGCAGTTCTTC
cdr3_aa: CASSESTGNEQFF
v_call: TRBV10-2
j_call: TRBJ2-1
clone_size: .
d_call: .

cdr3_nt: TGCGCCAGCAGCCAAGACGGCGGGAGTGAGCAGTTCTTC
cdr3_aa: CASSQDGGSEQFF
v_call: TRBV4-1
j_call: TRBJ2-1
clone_size: .
d_call: TRBD2

cdr3_nt: TGTGCCAGCCAAAAACAGGCGAACTATGGCTACACCTTC
cdr3_aa: CASQKQANYGYTF
v_call: TRBV5-8
j_call: TRBJ1-2
clone_size: .
d_call: .

cdr3_nt: TGTGCCAGCAGAACACAGGGTAACACTGAAGCTTTCTTT
cdr3_aa: CASRTQGNTEAFF
v_call: TRBV2
j_call: TRBJ1-1
clone_size: .
d_call: .

cdr3_nt: TGTGCCTGTCTAGAACTAGCGGGAACCTACAATGAGCAGTTCTTC
cdr3_aa: CACLELAGTYNEQFF
v_call: TRBV30
j_call: TRBJ2-1
clone_size: .
d_call: TRBD2

cdr3_nt: TGCAGCGCTATAACTAGCGGGACAGGTGCCGACGAGCAGTACTTC
cdr3_aa: CSAITSGTGADEQYF
v_call: TRBV29-1
j_call: TRBJ2-7
clone_size: once
d_call: TRBD2

cdr3_nt: TGTGCCAGCAGCGAGACAGGGGCGAGCAATCAGCCCCAGCATTTT
cdr3_aa: CASSETGASNQPQHF
v_call: TRBV5-6
j_call: TRBJ1-5
clone_size: once
d_call: TRBD1

cdr3_nt: TGTGCCAGCAGTCTCCGGGAATACGAGCAGTACTTC
cdr3_aa: CASSLREYEQYF
v_call: TRBV6-6
j_call: TRBJ2-7
clone_size: .
d_call: .

cdr3_nt: TGTGCCAGCGCTATAAGGGGGGAGACCCAGTACTTC
cdr3_aa: CASAIRGETQYF
v_call: TRBV2
j_call: TRBJ2-5
clone_size: .
d_call: .

cdr3_nt: TGTGCCAGCCAGGGTTCTGGAAACACCATATATTTT
cdr3_aa: CASQGSGNTIYF
v_call: TRBV2
j_call: TRBJ1-3
clone_size: .
d_call: .

cdr3_nt: TGTGCCAGCAGCTCCCAAAGCTGGAGCTCCTACGAGCAGTACTTC
cdr3_aa: CASSSQSWSSYEQYF
v_call: TRBV7-2
j_call: TRBJ2-7
clone_size: .
d_call: .

cdr3_nt: TGTGCCAGCAGCCCCTTATCGGCAGGGGGTACTGAAGCTTTCTTT
cdr3_aa: CASSPLSAGGTEAFF
v_call: TRBV7-6
j_call: TRBJ1-1
clone_size: .
d_call: TRBD1

cdr3_nt: TGTGCCAGCAGCGAAGGGGGGGTGAGGACCGGGGAGCTGTTTTTT
cdr3_aa: CASSEGGVRTGELFF
v_call: TRBV7-9
j_call: TRBJ2-2
clone_size: .
d_call: .

cdr3_nt: TGTGCCAGCAGCCCCAGCCGGGATAATTCACCCCTCCACTTT
cdr3_aa: CASSPSRDNSPLHF
v_call: TRBV11-1
j_call: TRBJ1-6
clone_size: .
d_call: .

cdr3_nt: TGTGCCTGTCCCCGGGGGGGGAGCTCCTACAATGAGCAGTTCTTC
cdr3_aa: CACPRGGSSYNEQFF
v_call: TRBV30
j_call: TRBJ2-1
clone_size: .
d_call: TRBD2

cdr3_nt: TGTGCCAGCAGCCAGTCTGGACCGGGGGGTTCACCCCTCCACTTT
cdr3_aa: CASSQSGPGGSPLHF
v_call: TRBV6-5
j_call: TRBJ1-6
clone_size: .
d_call: .

cdr3_nt: TGCGCCAGCAGCCCGACGGGATTCGATGAAAAACTGTTTTTT
cdr3_aa: CASSPTGFDEKLFF
v_call: TRBV4-1
j_call: TRBJ1-4
clone_size: .
d_call: .

cdr3_nt: TGTGCGGGGAGCAGGCAGGAGAACGAGCAGTACTTC
cdr3_aa: CAGSRQENEQYF
v_call: TRBV7-9
j_call: TRBJ2-7
clone_size: .
d_call: .

cdr3_nt: TGTGCCAGCAGCGACGAGACAGGGGCCAGCTACGAGCAGTACTTC
cdr3_aa: CASSDETGASYEQYF
v_call: TRBV5-6
j_call: TRBJ2-7
clone_size: .
d_call: TRBD1

cdr3_nt: TGTGCCAGCAGCTTAGCTAGCTCTGGGGCCAACGTCCTGACTTTC
cdr3_aa: CASSLASSGANVLTF
v_call: TRBV7-3
j_call: TRBJ2-6
clone_size: .
d_call: .

cdr3_nt: TGTGCCAGCAGCCCCCGGGACAGGTTGAACACTGAAGCTTTCTTT
cdr3_aa: CASSPRDRLNTEAFF
v_call: TRBV7-9
j_call: TRBJ1-1
clone_size: few
d_call: TRBD1

cdr3_nt: TGTGCCAGTAGTTGGGGACAGGGGACGAACTATGGCTACACCTTC
cdr3_aa: CASSWGQGTNYGYTF
v_call: TRBV19
j_call: TRBJ1-2
clone_size: .
d_call: TRBD1

cdr3_nt: TGTGCCAGCAGTGAGACAGACTATGGCTACACCTTC
cdr3_aa: CASSETDYGYTF
v_call: TRBV25-1
j_call: TRBJ1-2
clone_size: .
d_call: .

cdr3_nt: TGTGCCAGCAGGACGACAGGGGCAAATGATGGCTACACCTTC
cdr3_aa: CASRTTGANDGYTF
v_call: TRBV6-5
j_call: TRBJ1-2
clone_size: .
d_call: TRBD1

cdr3_nt: TGTGCCTGGAGAACAGGGGGCCATAGCAATCAGCCCCAGCATTTT
cdr3_aa: CAWRTGGHSNQPQHF
v_call: TRBV30
j_call: TRBJ1-5
clone_size: .
d_call: TRBD1

cdr3_nt: TGTGCCTGGACGCGGGGGACAGGGGTCTACGAGCAGTACTTC
cdr3_aa: CAWTRGTGVYEQYF
v_call: TRBV30
j_call: TRBJ2-7
clone_size: few
d_call: TRBD1

cdr3_nt: TGCGCCAGCAGCTTGCGGGGGATTGGCTACGAGCAGTACTTC
cdr3_aa: CASSLRGIGYEQYF
v_call: TRBV5-1
j_call: TRBJ2-7
clone_size: once
d_call: .

cdr3_nt: TGTGCCAGCAGCAGCCGGGACAGGGAATTAACTGAAGCTTTCTTT
cdr3_aa: CASSSRDRELTEAFF
v_call: TRBV14
j_call: TRBJ1-1
clone_size: .
d_call: TRBD1

cdr3_nt: TGTGCCAGCAGCTTTGGCATGGGACAGTACTACGAGCAGTACTTC
cdr3_aa: CASSFGMGQYYEQYF
v_call: TRBV7-2
j_call: TRBJ2-7
clone_size: .
d_call: TRBD1

cdr3_nt: TGTGCCAGCAGCCCCTTGCTCACATATGGCTACACCTTC
cdr3_aa: CASSPLLTYGYTF
v_call: TRBV28
j_call: TRBJ1-2
clone_size: .
d_call: .

cdr3_nt: TGTGCCAGCAGCTTGGATTTGCAGAGGAGCTCCTACGAGCAGTACTTC
cdr3_aa: CASSLDLQRSSYEQYF
v_call: TRBV5-4
j_call: TRBJ2-7
clone_size: .
d_call: .

cdr3_nt: TGCAGCGTTGATGTCAGAAACTATGGCTACACCTTC
cdr3_aa: CSVDVRNYGYTF
v_call: TRBV29-1
j_call: TRBJ1-2
clone_size: .
d_call: .

cdr3_nt: TGTGCCAGCCATGGGGGGGGAGACTATGGCTACACCTTC
cdr3_aa: CASHGGGDYGYTF
v_call: TRBV6-5
j_call: TRBJ1-2
clone_size: .
d_call: .

cdr3_nt: TGTGCCAGCAGTTCAAGGACAGGGCTCCGCTCTGGGGCCAACGTCCTGACTTTC
cdr3_aa: CASSSRTGLRSGANVLTF
v_call: TRBV27
j_call: TRBJ2-6
clone_size: .
d_call: TRBD1

cdr3_nt: TGTGCCAGCAGGGAGAGACAGGGGGTAGGCTCCTACGAGCAGTACTTC
cdr3_aa: CASRERQGVGSYEQYF
v_call: TRBV6-6
j_call: TRBJ2-7
clone_size: .
d_call: TRBD1

cdr3_nt: TGTGCCATCAGCGGAGGGGATGGAGAGACCCAGTACTTC
cdr3_aa: CAISGGDGETQYF
v_call: TRBV10-3
j_call: TRBJ2-5
clone_size: .
d_call: .

cdr3_nt: TGTGCCAGCAGGGAACCCGGACAGGGGGCGAGCAACGAGCAGTACTTC
cdr3_aa: CASREPGQGASNEQYF
v_call: TRBV6-1
j_call: TRBJ2-7
clone_size: once
d_call: TRBD1

cdr3_nt: TGTGCCAGCAGCGTACAGGGTGAGTGGCGAGAGACCCAGTACTTC
cdr3_aa: CASSVQGEWRETQYF
v_call: TRBV13
j_call: TRBJ2-5
clone_size: .
d_call: .